This TCR beta chain originates from a study of blood T cell repertoires in COVID-19. Looking at the study overall: Acute-phase and convalescent COVID-19 samples originated in the United States, Italy and Spain. From T cells, B-cell-depleted T cells, or PBMCs came the material, which was cDNA or gDNA.

The CDR3 consists of 19 residues. Germline V gene sequence: CDR1 SGHRS, CDR2 YFSETQ. Trimming pared 2 bases from V and 0 bases from J, leaving 18 bases between. Sequencing was performed with immunoSEQ multiplex PCR; in TCRdb, only in-frame clones are kept and a portion is missing. The table shows around 300,000 clones, with around 90% occurring only once. The specimen was peripheral blood. This chain joins TRBV5-1 and TRBJ2-6; D might be TRBD2 (6 bases). The sequence came from a woman under 40 with COVID-19, enrolled during active disease. CDR3 region: CASSLVSGTSDSGANVLTF. The CDR3 coding sequence is TGCGCCAGCAGCTTAGTCTCCGGGACTTCCGACTCTGGGGCCAACGTCCTGACTTTC.